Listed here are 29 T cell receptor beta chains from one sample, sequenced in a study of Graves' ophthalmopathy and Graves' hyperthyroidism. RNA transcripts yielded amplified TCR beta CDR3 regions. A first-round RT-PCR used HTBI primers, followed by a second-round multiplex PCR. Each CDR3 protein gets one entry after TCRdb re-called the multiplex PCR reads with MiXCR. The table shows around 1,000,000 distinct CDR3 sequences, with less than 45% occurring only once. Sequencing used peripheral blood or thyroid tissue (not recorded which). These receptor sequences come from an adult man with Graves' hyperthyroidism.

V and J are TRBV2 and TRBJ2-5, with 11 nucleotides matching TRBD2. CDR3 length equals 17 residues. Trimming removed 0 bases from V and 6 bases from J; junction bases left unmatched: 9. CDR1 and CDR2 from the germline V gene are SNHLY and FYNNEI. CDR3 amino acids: CASSEALTSGRGQTQYF. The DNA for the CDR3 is TGTGCCAGCAGTGAAGCGCTTACTAGCGGGAGAGGACAGACCCAGTACTTC.

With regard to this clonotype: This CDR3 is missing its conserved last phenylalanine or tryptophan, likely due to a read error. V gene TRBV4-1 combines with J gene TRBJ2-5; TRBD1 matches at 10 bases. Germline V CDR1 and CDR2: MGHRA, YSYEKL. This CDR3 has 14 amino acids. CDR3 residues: CASSWDRGGETQYL. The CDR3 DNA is TGTGCCAGCAGCTGGGACAGGGGCGGGGAGACCCAGTACCTC.

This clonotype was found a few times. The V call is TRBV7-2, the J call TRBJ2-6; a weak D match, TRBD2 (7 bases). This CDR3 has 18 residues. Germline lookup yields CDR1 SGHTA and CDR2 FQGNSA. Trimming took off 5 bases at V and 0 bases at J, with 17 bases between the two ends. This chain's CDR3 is CASSRAGALGSGANVLTF. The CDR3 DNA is TGTGCCAGCAGCAGGGCGGGGGCCCTAGGCTCTGGGGCCAACGTCCTGACTTTC.

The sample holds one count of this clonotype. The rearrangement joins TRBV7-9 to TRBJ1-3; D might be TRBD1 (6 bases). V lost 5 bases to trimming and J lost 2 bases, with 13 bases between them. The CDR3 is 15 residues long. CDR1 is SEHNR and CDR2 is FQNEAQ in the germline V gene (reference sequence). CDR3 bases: TGTGCCAGCAGCCGCACGGGGGCTACTGGAAACACCATATATTTT. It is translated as CASSRTGATGNTIYF.

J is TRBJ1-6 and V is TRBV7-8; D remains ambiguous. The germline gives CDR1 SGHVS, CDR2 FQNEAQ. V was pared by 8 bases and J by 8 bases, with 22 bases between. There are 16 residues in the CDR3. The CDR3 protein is CASLLGESTFHSPLHF. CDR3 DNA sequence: TGTGCCAGCTTACTCGGGGAATCCACGTTTCATTCACCCCTCCACTTT.

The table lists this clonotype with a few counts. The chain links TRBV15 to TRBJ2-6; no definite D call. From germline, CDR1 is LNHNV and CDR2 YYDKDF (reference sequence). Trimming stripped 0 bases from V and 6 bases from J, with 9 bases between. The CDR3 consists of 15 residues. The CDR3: CATSRDDTQANVLTF. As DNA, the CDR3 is TGTGCCACCAGCAGAGATGACACCCAGGCCAACGTCCTGACTTTC. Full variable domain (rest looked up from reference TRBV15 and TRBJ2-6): DAMVIQNPRYQVTQFGKPVTLSCSQTLNHNVMYWYQQKSSQAPKLLFHYYDKDFNNEADTPDNFQSRRPNTSFCFLDIRSPGLGDTAMYLCATSRDDTQANVLTFGAGSRLTVL.

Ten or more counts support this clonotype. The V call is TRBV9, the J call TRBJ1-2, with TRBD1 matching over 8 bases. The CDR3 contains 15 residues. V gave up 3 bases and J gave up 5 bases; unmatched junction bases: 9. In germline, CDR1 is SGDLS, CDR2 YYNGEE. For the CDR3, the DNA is TGTGCCAGCAGCGGAGGACAGGGAAGACGGTATGGCTACACCTTC. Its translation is CASSGGQGRRYGYTF.

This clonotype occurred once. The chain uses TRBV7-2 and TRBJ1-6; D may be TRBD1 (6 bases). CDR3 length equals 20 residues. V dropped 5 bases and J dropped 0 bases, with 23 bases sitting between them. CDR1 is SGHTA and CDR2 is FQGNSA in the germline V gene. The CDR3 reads CASSPGGKGGIHSYNSPLHF. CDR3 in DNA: TGTGCCAGCAGCCCCGGGGGGAAGGGGGGGATCCACTCCTATAATTCACCCCTCCACTTT.

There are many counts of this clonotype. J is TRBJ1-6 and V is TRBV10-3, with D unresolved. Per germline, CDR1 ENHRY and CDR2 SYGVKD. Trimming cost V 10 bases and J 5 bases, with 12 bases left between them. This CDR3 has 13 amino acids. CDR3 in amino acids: CATTDLNNSPLHF. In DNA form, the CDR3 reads TGTGCCACCACGGACCTGAATAATTCACCCCTCCACTTT.

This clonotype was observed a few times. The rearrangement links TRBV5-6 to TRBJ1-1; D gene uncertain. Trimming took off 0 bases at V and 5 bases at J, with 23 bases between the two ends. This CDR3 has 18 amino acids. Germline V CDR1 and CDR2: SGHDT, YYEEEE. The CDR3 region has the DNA TGTGCCAGCAGCTTGGCCAAGTCTGGATTTAAAGGGAAGACTGAAGCTTTCTTT. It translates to CASSLAKSGFKGKTEAFF.

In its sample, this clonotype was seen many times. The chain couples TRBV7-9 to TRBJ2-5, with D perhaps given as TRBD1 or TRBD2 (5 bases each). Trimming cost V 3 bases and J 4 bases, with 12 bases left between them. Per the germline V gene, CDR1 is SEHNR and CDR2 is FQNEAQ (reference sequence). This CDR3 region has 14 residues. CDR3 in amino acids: CASSFTGTRETQYF. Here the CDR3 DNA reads TGTGCCAGCAGCTTCACCGGGACCAGAGAGACCCAGTACTTC.

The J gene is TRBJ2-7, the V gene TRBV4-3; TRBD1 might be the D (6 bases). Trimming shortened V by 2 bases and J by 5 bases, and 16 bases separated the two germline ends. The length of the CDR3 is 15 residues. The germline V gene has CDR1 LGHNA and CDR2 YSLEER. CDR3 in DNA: TGCGCCAGCAGCCAACCGGGACAAGGCACCCACGAGCAGTACTTC. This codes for CASSQPGQGTHEQYF.

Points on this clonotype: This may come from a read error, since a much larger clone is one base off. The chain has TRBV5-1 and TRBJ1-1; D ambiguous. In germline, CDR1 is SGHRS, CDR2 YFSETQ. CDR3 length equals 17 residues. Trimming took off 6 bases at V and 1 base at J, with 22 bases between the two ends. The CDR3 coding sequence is TGCGCCAGCAACTTTCGCTGGAGCCCGTCGGGGAACACTGAAGCTTTCTTT. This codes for CASNFRWSPSGNTEAFF.

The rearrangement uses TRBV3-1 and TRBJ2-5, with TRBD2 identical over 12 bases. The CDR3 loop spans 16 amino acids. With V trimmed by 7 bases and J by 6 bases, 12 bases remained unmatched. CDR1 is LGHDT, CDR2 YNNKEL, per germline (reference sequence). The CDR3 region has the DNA TGTGCCAGCACCTCAGCACTAGCGGGGGGCCCAAAGACCCAGTACTTC. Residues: CASTSALAGGPKTQYF.

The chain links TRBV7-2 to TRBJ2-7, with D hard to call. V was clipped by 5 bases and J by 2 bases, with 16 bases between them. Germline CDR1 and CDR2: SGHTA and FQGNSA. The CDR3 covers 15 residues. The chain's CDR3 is CASSLLATGAYEQYF. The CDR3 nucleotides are TGTGCCAGCAGCCTTTTGGCCACTGGAGCCTACGAGCAGTACTTC. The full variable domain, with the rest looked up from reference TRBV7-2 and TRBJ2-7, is GAGVSQSPSNKVTEKGKDVELRCDPISGHTALYWYRQSLGQGLEFLIYFQGNSAPDKSGLPSDRFSAERTGGSVSTLTIQRTQQEDSAVYLCASSLLATGAYEQYFGPGTRLTVT.

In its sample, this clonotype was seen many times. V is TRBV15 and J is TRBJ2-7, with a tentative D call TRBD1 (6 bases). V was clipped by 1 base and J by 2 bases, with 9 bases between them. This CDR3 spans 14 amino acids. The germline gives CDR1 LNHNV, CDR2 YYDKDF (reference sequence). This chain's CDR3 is CATSRGGQTYEQYF. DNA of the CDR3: TGTGCCACCAGCAGAGGAGGACAGACCTACGAGCAGTACTTC.

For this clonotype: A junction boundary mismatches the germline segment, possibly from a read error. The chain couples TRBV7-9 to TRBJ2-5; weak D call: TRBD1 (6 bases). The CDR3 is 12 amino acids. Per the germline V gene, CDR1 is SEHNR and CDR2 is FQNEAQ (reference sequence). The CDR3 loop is CASSLADGRGNF. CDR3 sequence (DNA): TGTGCCAGCAGCTTAGCGGACGGCAGGGGCAACTTC. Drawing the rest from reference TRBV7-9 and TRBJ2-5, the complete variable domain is DTGVSQNPRHKITKRGQNVTFRCDPISEHNRLYWYRQTLGQGPEFLTYFQNEAQLEKSRLLSDRFSAERPKGSFSTLEIQRTEQGDSAMYLCASSLADGRGNFGPGTRLLVL.

This CDR3 is CATSGTGFYEQYF. The CDR3 coding sequence is TGTGCCACCAGCGGGACTGGCTTCTACGAGCAGTACTTC. The V call is TRBV15, the J call TRBJ2-7; D is perhaps TRBD2 (6 bases). The CDR3 contains 13 residues. V lost 5 bases, J lost 3 bases, and 11 bases lay in between. Germline V gives CDR1 LNHNV, CDR2 YYDKDF (reference sequence).

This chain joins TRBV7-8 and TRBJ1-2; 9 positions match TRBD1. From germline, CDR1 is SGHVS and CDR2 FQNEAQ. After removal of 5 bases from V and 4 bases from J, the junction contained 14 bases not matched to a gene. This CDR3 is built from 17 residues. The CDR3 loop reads CASSQPGQGKDIYGYTF. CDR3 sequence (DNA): TGTGCCAGCAGCCAGCCGGGACAGGGTAAAGACATCTATGGCTACACCTTC. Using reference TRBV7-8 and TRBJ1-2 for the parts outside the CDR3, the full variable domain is GAGVSQSPRYKVAKRGQDVALRCDPISGHVSLFWYQQALGQGPEFLTYFQNEAQLDKSGLPSDRFFAERPEGSVSTLKIQRTQQEDSAVYLCASSQPGQGKDIYGYTFGSGTRLTVV.

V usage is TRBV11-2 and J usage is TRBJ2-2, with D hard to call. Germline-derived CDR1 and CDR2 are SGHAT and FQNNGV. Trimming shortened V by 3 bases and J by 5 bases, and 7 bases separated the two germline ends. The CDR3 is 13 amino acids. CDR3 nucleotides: TGTGCCAGCAGCTTTATGGGGACCGGGGAGCTGTTTTTT. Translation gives CASSFMGTGELFF.

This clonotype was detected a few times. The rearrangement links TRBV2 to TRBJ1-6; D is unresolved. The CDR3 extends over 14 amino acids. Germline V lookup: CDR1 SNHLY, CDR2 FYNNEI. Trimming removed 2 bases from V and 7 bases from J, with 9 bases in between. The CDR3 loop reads CASSEWSENSPLHF. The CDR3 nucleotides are TGTGCCAGCAGTGAATGGTCGGAGAATTCACCCCTCCACTTT.

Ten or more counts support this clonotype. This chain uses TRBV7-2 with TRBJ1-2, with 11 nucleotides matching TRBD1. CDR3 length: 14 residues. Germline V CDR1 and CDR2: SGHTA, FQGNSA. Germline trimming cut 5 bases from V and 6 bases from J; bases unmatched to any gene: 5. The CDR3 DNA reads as TGTGCCAGCAGCAGACCGGGACAGGGGGATGGCTACACCTTC. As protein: CASSRPGQGDGYTF. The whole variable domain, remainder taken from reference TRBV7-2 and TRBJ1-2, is GAGVSQSPSNKVTEKGKDVELRCDPISGHTALYWYRQSLGQGLEFLIYFQGNSAPDKSGLPSDRFSAERTGGSVSTLTIQRTQQEDSAVYLCASSRPGQGDGYTFGSGTRLTVV.

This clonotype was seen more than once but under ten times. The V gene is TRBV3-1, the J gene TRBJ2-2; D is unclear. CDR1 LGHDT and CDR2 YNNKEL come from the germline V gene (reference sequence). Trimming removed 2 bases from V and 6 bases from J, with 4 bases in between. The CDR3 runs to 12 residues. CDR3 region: CASSQYAGELFF. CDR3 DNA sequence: TGTGCCAGCAGCCAATATGCCGGGGAGCTGTTTTTT. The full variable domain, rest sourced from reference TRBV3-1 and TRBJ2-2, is DTAVSQTPKYLVTQMGNDKSIKCEQNLGHDTMYWYKQDSKKFLKIMFSYNNKELIINETVPNRFSPKSPDKAHLNLHINSLELGDSAVYFCASSQYAGELFFGEGSRLTVL.

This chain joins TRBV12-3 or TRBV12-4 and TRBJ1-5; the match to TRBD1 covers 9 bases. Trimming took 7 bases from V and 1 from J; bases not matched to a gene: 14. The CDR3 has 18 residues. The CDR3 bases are TGTGCCAGCATTCGGGGACAGGGCGCGGCTTTCAGCAATCAGCCCCAGCATTTT. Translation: CASIRGQGAAFSNQPQHF.

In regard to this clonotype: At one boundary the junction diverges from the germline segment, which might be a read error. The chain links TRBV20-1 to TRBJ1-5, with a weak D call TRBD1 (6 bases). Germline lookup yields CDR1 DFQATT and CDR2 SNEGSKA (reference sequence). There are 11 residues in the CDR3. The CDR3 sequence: CSANGQSGEFF. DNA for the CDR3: TGCAGTGCCAACGGACAGTCGGGGGAATTTTTT.

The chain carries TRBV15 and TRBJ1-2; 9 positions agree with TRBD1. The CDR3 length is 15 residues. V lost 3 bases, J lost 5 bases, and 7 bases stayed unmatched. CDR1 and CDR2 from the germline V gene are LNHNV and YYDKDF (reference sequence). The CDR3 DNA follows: TGTGCCACCAGCAGGAACGGACAGGGGTATTATGGCTACACCTTC. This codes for CATSRNGQGYYGYTF.

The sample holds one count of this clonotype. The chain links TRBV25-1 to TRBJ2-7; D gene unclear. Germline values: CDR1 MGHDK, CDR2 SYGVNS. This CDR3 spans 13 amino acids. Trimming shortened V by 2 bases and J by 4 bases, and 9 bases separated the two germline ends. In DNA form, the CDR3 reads TGTGCCAGCAGTGAAGTAGGGCCGTACGAGCAGTACTTC. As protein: CASSEVGPYEQYF.

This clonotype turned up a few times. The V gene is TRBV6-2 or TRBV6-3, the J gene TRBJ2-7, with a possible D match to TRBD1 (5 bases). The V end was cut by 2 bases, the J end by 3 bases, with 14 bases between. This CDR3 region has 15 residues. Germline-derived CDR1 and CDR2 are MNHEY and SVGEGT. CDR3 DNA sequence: TGTGCCAGCAGTTACGGCAGCAGGGAAGGCTACGAGCAGTACTTC. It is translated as CASSYGSREGYEQYF.

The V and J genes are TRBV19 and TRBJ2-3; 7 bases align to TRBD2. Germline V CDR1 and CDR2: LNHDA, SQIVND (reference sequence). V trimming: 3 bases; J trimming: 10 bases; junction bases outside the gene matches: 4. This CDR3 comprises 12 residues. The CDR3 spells CASSMRLAAQYF. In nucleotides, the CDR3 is TGTGCCAGTAGTATGCGGCTAGCGGCGCAGTATTTT.